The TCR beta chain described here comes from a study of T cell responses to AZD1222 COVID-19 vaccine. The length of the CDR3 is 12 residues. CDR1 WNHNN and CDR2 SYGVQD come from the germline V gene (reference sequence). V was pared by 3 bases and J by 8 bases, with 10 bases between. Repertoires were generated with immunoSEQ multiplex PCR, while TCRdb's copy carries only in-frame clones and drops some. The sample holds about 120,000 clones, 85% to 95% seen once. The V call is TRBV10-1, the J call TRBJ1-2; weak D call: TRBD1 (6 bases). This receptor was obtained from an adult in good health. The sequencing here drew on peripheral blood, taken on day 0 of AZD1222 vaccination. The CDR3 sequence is CASSDPGAGYTF. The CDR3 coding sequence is TGCGCCAGCAGTGACCCGGGGGCCGGCTACACCTTC.